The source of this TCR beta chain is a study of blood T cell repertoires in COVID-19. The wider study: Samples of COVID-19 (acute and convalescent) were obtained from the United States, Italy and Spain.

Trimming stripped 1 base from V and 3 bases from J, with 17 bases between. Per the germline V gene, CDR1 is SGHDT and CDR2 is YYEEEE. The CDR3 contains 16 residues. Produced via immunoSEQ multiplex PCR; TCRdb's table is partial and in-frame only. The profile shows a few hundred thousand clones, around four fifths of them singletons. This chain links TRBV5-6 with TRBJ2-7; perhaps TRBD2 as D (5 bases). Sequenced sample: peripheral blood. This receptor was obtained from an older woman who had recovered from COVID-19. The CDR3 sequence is CASSLLLEENHYEQYF. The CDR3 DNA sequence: TGTGCCAGCAGCTTGCTTTTGGAGGAGAACCACTACGAGCAGTACTTC.